A selection of T cell receptor beta chains follows, all from one sample in a study of vaccination and CD4 T cells after COVID-19. These receptors lack a known antigen. TCRdb reanalysed the PCR reads using MiXCR and keeps one entry per CDR3 protein. The sample includes roughly 12,000 distinct CDR3 sequences, approximately 32% of them seen just once. The sequencing here drew on CD4+ T cells from blood, cultured in vitro, taken before SARS-CoV-2 vaccination. The source is a human donor who received a COVID-19 vaccine. Each CDR3 is given with its conserved first and last residue. Each record gives: J gene, clone size, V gene, D gene, CDR3 protein, CDR3 DNA. D genes are given only for firm matches. Clone size is not always given. Where it is, it says once, few, many or a class for expanded clones.

J: TRBJ2-3
size: NA
V: TRBV19
D: NA
CDR3: CASSTWDGSTDTQYF
DNA: TGTGCCAGTAGTACTTGGGACGGCAGCACAGATACGCAGTATTTT

J: TRBJ1-5
size: few
V: TRBV24-1
D: NA
CDR3: CATSDQDGGNQPQHF
DNA: TGTGCCACCAGTGATCAAGATGGGGGCAATCAGCCCCAGCATTTT

J: TRBJ1-2
size: few
V: TRBV27
D: NA
CDR3: CASSFRAGRTFYGYTF
DNA: TGTGCCAGCAGTTTTCGGGCGGGCCGAACTTTCTATGGCTACACCTTC

J: TRBJ1-5
size: NA
V: TRBV7-3
D: TRBD1
CDR3: CASSFKGTGGNQPQHF
DNA: TGTGCCAGCAGCTTTAAAGGGACAGGGGGAAATCAGCCCCAGCATTTT

J: TRBJ2-6
size: NA
V: TRBV2
D: NA
CDR3: CASSDPIKGSSGANVLTF
DNA: TGTGCCAGCAGTGACCCCATAAAAGGGTCATCTGGGGCCAACGTCCTGACTTTC

J: TRBJ2-1
size: NA
V: TRBV7-8
D: NA
CDR3: CASSLSDSSYNEQFF
DNA: TGTGCCAGCAGCTTATCGGACAGCTCCTACAATGAGCAGTTCTTC

J: TRBJ1-1
size: NA
V: TRBV5-6
D: NA
CDR3: CASSAERRDTEAFF
DNA: TGTGCCAGCAGCGCCGAGCGGCGGGACACTGAAGCTTTCTTT

J: TRBJ1-3
size: few
V: TRBV30
D: TRBD1
CDR3: CACPDRGPGNTIYF
DNA: TGTGCCTGCCCAGACAGGGGGCCTGGAAACACCATATATTTT

J: TRBJ2-2
size: NA
V: TRBV2
D: TRBD1
CDR3: CANRGNTGELFF
DNA: TGTGCCAACAGGGGAAACACCGGGGAGCTGTTTTTT

J: TRBJ2-3
size: few
V: TRBV6-1
D: NA
CDR3: CASSGWSGSTDTQYF
DNA: TGTGCCAGCAGTGGGTGGTCAGGAAGCACAGATACGCAGTATTTT

J: TRBJ1-2
size: NA
V: TRBV9
D: NA
CDR3: CASSVEGQGGYTF
DNA: TGTGCCAGCAGCGTAGAAGGTCAGGGTGGCTACACCTTC

J: TRBJ2-7
size: few
V: TRBV30
D: NA
CDR3: CAWSVLGTYEQYF
DNA: TGTGCCTGGAGTGTATTGGGAACCTACGAGCAGTACTTC

J: TRBJ2-2
size: NA
V: TRBV5-5
D: NA
CDR3: CASSLGAGVFTGELFF
DNA: TGTGCCAGCAGCTTGGGTGCAGGGGTTTTCACCGGGGAGCTGTTTTTT

J: TRBJ2-7
size: NA
V: TRBV6-1
D: TRBD1
CDR3: CASRTDRGSGEQYF
DNA: TGTGCCAGCAGGACCGACAGGGGGTCCGGCGAGCAGTACTTC

J: TRBJ1-5
size: NA
V: TRBV19
D: TRBD1
CDR3: CASRGQGAIYFQPQHF
DNA: TGTGCCAGTAGGGGACAGGGGGCGATTTACTTCCAGCCCCAGCATTTT

J: TRBJ2-7
size: few
V: TRBV20-1
D: TRBD2
CDR3: CSARAFSGGRSYEQYF
DNA: TGCAGTGCTAGGGCCTTTAGCGGGGGTCGCTCCTACGAGCAGTACTTC

J: TRBJ1-6
size: few
V: TRBV27
D: TRBD1
CDR3: CASTSGTANSPLHF
DNA: TGTGCCAGCACTAGTGGGACAGCTAATTCACCCCTCCACTTT

J: TRBJ1-1
size: few
V: TRBV20-1
D: TRBD1
CDR3: CSANRGGNTEAFF
DNA: TGCAGTGCGAACAGGGGTGGGAACACTGAAGCTTTCTTT

J: TRBJ1-1
size: NA
V: TRBV14
D: NA
CDR3: CASSPQGFEAFF
DNA: TGTGCCAGCAGCCCCCAGGGGTTTGAAGCTTTCTTT

J: TRBJ1-1
size: large
V: TRBV19
D: TRBD1
CDR3: CASSPRQGVRTEAFF
DNA: TGTGCCAGTAGTCCAAGACAGGGCGTTAGGACTGAAGCTTTCTTT

J: TRBJ1-1
size: NA
V: TRBV2
D: TRBD1
CDR3: CASSDGRQGPVRGAFF
DNA: TGTGCCAGCAGTGATGGGCGACAGGGACCCGTCCGGGGCGCTTTCTTT

J: TRBJ2-7
size: NA
V: TRBV2
D: NA
CDR3: CASNQDTAYEQYF
DNA: TGTGCCAGCAACCAGGACACTGCCTACGAGCAGTACTTC

J: TRBJ2-7
size: NA
V: TRBV19
D: TRBD1
CDR3: CASSIPDRGHEQYF
DNA: TGTGCCAGTAGTATCCCCGACAGGGGCCACGAGCAGTACTTC

J: TRBJ1-1
size: NA
V: TRBV30
D: NA
CDR3: CAWSPRGRIMNTEAFF
DNA: TGTGCCTGGAGTCCACGTGGCAGGATAATGAACACTGAAGCTTTCTTT

J: TRBJ1-6
size: few
V: TRBV12-3/TRBV12-4
D: TRBD1
CDR3: CASRDRGYNSPLHF
DNA: TGTGCCAGCAGGGACAGGGGATACAATTCACCCCTCCACTTT

J: TRBJ1-1
size: NA
V: TRBV19
D: NA
CDR3: CASPRGNAEAFF
DNA: TGTGCCAGTCCGAGGGGGAACGCTGAAGCTTTCTTT

J: TRBJ2-3
size: few
V: TRBV24-1
D: TRBD2
CDR3: CATSDLYRGEDFASTDTQYF
DNA: TGTGCCACCAGTGATTTGTATCGGGGGGAAGACTTCGCTAGCACAGATACGCAGTATTTT

J: TRBJ2-7
size: NA
V: TRBV9
D: NA
CDR3: CASSLLRARTPGFEQYF
DNA: TGTGCCAGCAGCCTGCTCAGGGCGAGAACCCCGGGGTTCGAGCAGTACTTC

J: TRBJ2-5
size: NA
V: TRBV5-1
D: NA
CDR3: CASSRGKETQYF
DNA: TGCGCCAGCAGCCGGGGAAAAGAGACCCAGTACTTC

J: TRBJ2-5
size: NA
V: TRBV24-1
D: NA
CDR3: CATSDLDEETQYF
DNA: TGTGCCACCAGTGATTTGGACGAGGAGACCCAGTACTTC